These T cell receptor beta chains were read from a single sample in a study of blood T cell repertoires in COVID-19. Profiled with immunoSEQ multiplex PCR; TCRdb holds only in-frame clones, not every one. Here the sample spans about 220,000 clones, approximately 85% being singletons. The material sequenced was peripheral blood. Source of these receptors: an older woman with COVID-19, enrolled during active disease. Both conserved end residues are part of each CDR3.

CDR3aa	j_gene	v_gene
CASSLRVVISGLSGYTF	TRBJ1-2	TRBV5-6
CASGGLAEPQETQYF	TRBJ2-5	TRBV19
CASSQRASGRAGELFF	TRBJ2-2	TRBV7-3
CASSIMRPGQGIYNEQFF	TRBJ2-1	TRBV19
CASRGTGILDYGYTF	TRBJ1-2	TRBV6-5
CASSQSVRRPGQLIF	TRBJ1-1	TRBV4-2
CASSSSGIADTQYF	TRBJ2-3	TRBV18
CASSHSETQYF	TRBJ2-5	TRBV3-1/TRBV3-2
CASSLAGQGTNEKLFF	TRBJ1-4	TRBV5-1
CASSSGTGDTNYGYTF	TRBJ1-2	TRBV5-6
CASSHISSGLAGGLNEQYF	TRBJ2-7	TRBV4-3
CASTGYSGANVLTF	TRBJ2-6	TRBV27
CASSPGLAGVSYEQYF	TRBJ2-7	TRBV3-1/TRBV3-2
CASIQTPRDRGRNEQFF	TRBJ2-1	TRBV19
CAGGQKRSQPQHF	TRBJ1-5	TRBV10-1
CASRRTGSGEKLFF	TRBJ1-4	TRBV6-5
CASSPRQWETEAFF	TRBJ1-1	TRBV3-1/TRBV3-2
CASSDGYSYEQYF	TRBJ2-7	TRBV18
CASSRDSAYTEAFF	TRBJ1-1	TRBV5-1
CASSPKLQGFGQPQHF	TRBJ1-5	TRBV4-3
CASSPPQRGGLLEQFF	TRBJ2-1	TRBV5-5
CASSIAVSSYNEQFF	TRBJ2-1	TRBV19
CASSLSGGGQETQYF	TRBJ2-5	TRBV5-1
CAWKAQGLSYEQYF	TRBJ2-7	TRBV30